The 9 T cell receptor beta chains reported below all come from one sample, sequenced in a study of blood T cells in healthy people across ages. A second roughly 6 to 12 cycle PCR used barcoded and J-beta primers. TCRdb processed the 5' RACE reads anew with MiXCR; each CDR3 protein has one entry. In the table there are over 1,300,000 distinct CDR3 sequences, around 59% of which are singletons. The sample comprised blood. The receptors were gathered from a man aged 18-30 years in good health.

This clonotype was observed a few times. The chain employs TRBV28 and TRBJ2-3; possibly TRBD2 for D (6 bases). Trimming pared 3 bases from V and 2 bases from J, leaving 12 bases between. Germline CDR1 reads MDHEN; CDR2 reads SYDVKM. The CDR3 consists of 15 residues. DNA of the CDR3: TGTGCCAGCAGTTTGGGGGGAATTACCACAGATACGCAGTATTTT. Amino acids: CASSLGGITTDTQYF.

The chain carries TRBV7-2 and TRBJ2-3, with D uncertain. This CDR3 spans 17 amino acids. Germline assignment: CDR1 SGHTA and CDR2 FQGNSA. With 2 bases removed from V and 0 bases from J, the gap between germline ends came to 15 bases. This CDR3 reads CASSLQANFPSTDTQYF. The CDR3, as DNA: TGTGCCAGCAGCTTACAGGCGAACTTTCCTAGCACAGATACGCAGTATTTT.

This clonotype was recorded once. This chain uses TRBV27 with TRBJ2-2, with 9 bases matching TRBD2. The CDR3 runs to 16 residues. Germline CDR1 and CDR2: MNHEY and SMNVEV (reference sequence). Trimming at V came to 3 bases and at J to 1 base, leaving 3 bases not matched to a gene. The CDR3 here is CASSFQAGGNTGELFF. In DNA, the CDR3 is TGTGCCAGCAGTTTTCAAGCGGGAGGGAACACCGGGGAGCTGTTTTTT.

The DNA for the CDR3 is TGCAGTGCTAGCCAGGAGGATACGCAGTATTTT. Protein product: CSASQEDTQYF. The chain recombines TRBV20-1 with TRBJ2-3, with D uncertain. Germline values: CDR1 DFQATT, CDR2 SNEGSKA (reference sequence). There are 11 residues in the CDR3. With 3 bases removed from V and 6 bases from J, the gap between germline ends came to 7 bases.

The chain uses TRBV5-1 and TRBJ2-7; D is undetermined. The CDR3 length is 15 residues. Trimming removed 0 bases from V and 2 bases from J, with 12 bases in between. The germline CDR1 and CDR2 sequences are SGHRS and YFSETQ. The chain's CDR3 is CASSLAAANTYEQYF. CDR3 nucleotides: TGCGCCAGCAGCTTGGCGGCGGCCAACACCTACGAGCAGTACTTC.

V gene TRBV7-2 combines with J gene TRBJ1-2; 7 nucleotides agree with TRBD1. CDR3 length: 16 residues. The germline gives CDR1 SGHTA, CDR2 FQGNSA. Unmatched junction bases numbered 13, after V lost 5 bases and J lost 4 bases. In nucleotides, the CDR3 is TGTGCCAGCAGCCAGGGGGGACGCAACGTTTTCTATGGCTACACCTTC. Amino acid sequence: CASSQGGRNVFYGYTF.

This chain connects TRBV7-9 to TRBJ2-7; D is perhaps TRBD1 (6 bases). Looked up from germline, CDR1 is SEHNR and CDR2 is FQNEAQ (reference sequence). Deletions cut 1 base from V and 1 base from J, with 14 bases between. The CDR3 contains 16 residues. The chain's CDR3 is CASSLVGRGRSYEQYF. CDR3 nucleotide sequence: TGTGCCAGCAGCTTAGTTGGCAGGGGAAGGTCCTACGAGCAGTACTTC.

The chain combines TRBV12-3 or TRBV12-4 with TRBJ2-1, with D unclear. This CDR3 spans 15 amino acids. V lost 5 bases and J lost 7, with 18 bases in between. CDR3 DNA sequence: TGTGCCAGCAGTCCCCCCCGAGCCAGCCAAAATGAGCAGTTCTTC. Translating gives CASSPPRASQNEQFF.

This sequence joins TRBV12-5 and TRBJ1-5; D remains unclear. Trimming stripped 1 base from V and 5 bases from J, with 12 bases between. This CDR3 contains 15 residues. Germline V lookup: CDR1 LGHNT, CDR2 FRNRAP. This chain's CDR3 is CASGLDLMPDQPQHF. The CDR3 DNA reads as TGTGCTAGTGGTTTGGACCTAATGCCAGATCAGCCCCAGCATTTT.